This TCR beta chain was captured in a study of T cell responses to AZD1222 COVID-19 vaccine (dated by TCRdb to about 2021). About the investigation overall: AZD1222 recipients whose second dose came at about 4 weeks and those whose second dose came at about 12 weeks were combined into one group, since spike-specific TCR depth and breadth did not differ between the two schedules. TCR sequencing covered 233 trial participants: 200 to 220 given two doses of AZD1222 and 26 given two doses of MenACWY control vaccine. Trial participants were enrolled by age into subgroups of 18-55, 56-69 and 70-plus years, and around 150, 29 and 61 TCR-sequenced participants, respectively, were included in these subgroups. Overall study outcomes, separate from this receptor: Because no day 14 peak-response samples were available, repertoires were characterized only after the peak T cell response. Spike-specific TCR breadth and depth rose significantly after two AZD1222 doses compared with day 0 and with MenACWY recipients. Participants were mostly white British, with more females than males. The authors suggested clonal diversity may have been underestimated. Only six AZD1222 recipients were SARS-CoV-2 seropositive at baseline, limiting conclusions about previously exposed vaccinees. CD4 TCRs associated with the vaccine covered the entire spike protein, and the dominant responses were in regions 160-218 and 743-854. In the small 56-69-year group, the increase in depth fell short of significance, most likely because of low power. Nearly half of unique spike-specific TCRs reportedly recognized epitopes outside regions mutated in the B.1.351 and B.1.1.7 variants.

From the cysteine up to the phenylalanine, the CDR3 has a length of 15 residues. Of all the DNA, just the CDR3 is kept, 45 bases in frame from base 1. A distance of 18 bases separates the germline ends of V and J, which lose 8 bases and 1 base respectively. Based on the germline V gene (reference sequence), the CDR1 and CDR2 sequences are LNHDA and SQIVND. Regarding this clone: Its binding antigen is unknown. Base qualities are missing; no much larger clone stands one base away.

The CDR3 regions of human TCRbeta chains were subjected to immunosequencing. As for how the authors treated the data: Repertoire TCRs were checked for matches against a reference library of SARS-CoV-2-specific TCRs that had been generated using the MIRA antigen-specificity platform. Breadth meant the fraction of unique TCRs that were SARS-CoV-2-associated, whereas depth meant the fraction of total T cells that were SARS-CoV-2-associated. Using the MIRA data, each spike-specific TCR was assigned both to the spike region to which the TCR was reactive and to a CD4 or CD8 class. Log10-transformed breadth and depth values were compared by one-way ANOVA with Sidak's multiple comparisons tests. This is the immuneACCESS table as TCRdb keeps it, with only in-frame sequences that have V and J called. A part of the clones is gone; compared with another copy, unresolved V genes explain less than half, and the rest is unexplained. V, J and clone size reflect that table, while D and trimming were determined from the DNA. The sample includes 150,000 to 200,000 clones, with 90% to 95% observed a single time. The ten largest make up 9.2% of the sample.

The label giving this sample's time point can be read as: baseline before first vaccination. Vaccinee samples came from UK trials COV001 and COV002, including a single-blind randomized controlled phase 2/3 trial of AZD1222 (ChAdOx1 nCoV-19) in healthy adults. Trial participant PBMC samples were collected at day 0 and day 28 after the second dose for TCRbeta chain sequencing. This chain is built from TRBV19 and TRBJ2-7; the D match is possibly TRBD1 or TRBD2, with 5 bases aligned in each. Sequenced material: peripheral blood, taken on day 0 of AZD1222 vaccination. The clonotype was recovered from an adult in good health. The sequenced DNA: TGTGCCAGTCAGCAGGGCCGGGACCATTCCTACGAGCAGTACTTC. Translated, this is CASQQGRDHSYEQYF.